The present T cell receptor (beta chain) was sequenced within a study of identical twins. MiXCR, applied by TCRdb to the 5' RACE reads, yields one record per CDR3 protein. The sample lists about 690,000 distinct CDR3 sequences, around 6% seen once, with about 2% in the top ten. Each donor was a healthy Caucasian. The germline V gene has CDR1 DFQATT and CDR2 SNEGSKA (reference sequence). The CDR3 loop spans 16 amino acids. V trimming: 3 bases; J trimming: 1 base; junction bases outside the gene matches: 10. General study results and limits: For cord blood, abundant beta clonotypes had fewer insertions, unlike memory repertoires, which showed none. Models predicted too little out-of-frame TCR alpha sharing in monozygotic twins.

This clonotype has a count of ten or more. Its antigen is unknown. The V gene is TRBV20-1, the J gene TRBJ2-3; 7 bases line up with TRBD1. The sample was naive T cells sorted from blood. The TCR originated in a man aged 18 to 29 in good health. The CDR3 sequence is CSASPLTGSGTDTQYF. The CDR3 DNA is TGCAGTGCTAGTCCCCTGACAGGGTCCGGCACAGATACGCAGTATTTT.